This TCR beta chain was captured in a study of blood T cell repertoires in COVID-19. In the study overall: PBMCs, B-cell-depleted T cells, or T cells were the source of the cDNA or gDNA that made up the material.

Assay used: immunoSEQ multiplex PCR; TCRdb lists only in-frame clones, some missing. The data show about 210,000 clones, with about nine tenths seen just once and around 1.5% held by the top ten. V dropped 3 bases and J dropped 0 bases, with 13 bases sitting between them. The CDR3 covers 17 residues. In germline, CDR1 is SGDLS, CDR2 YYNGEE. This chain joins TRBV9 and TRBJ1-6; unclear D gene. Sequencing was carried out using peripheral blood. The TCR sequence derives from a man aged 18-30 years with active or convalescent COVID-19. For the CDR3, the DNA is TGTGCCAGCAGCGACAAGACCGGGAGCTCCTATAATTCACCCCTCCACTTT. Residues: CASSDKTGSSYNSPLHF.